The subject of this entry is one T cell receptor (beta chain). Germline V lookup: CDR1 GTSNPN, CDR2 SVGIG (reference sequence). V lost 0 bases to trimming and J lost 1 base, with 10 bases between them. The CDR3 runs to 14 residues. The data derive from a study of T cells in Graves' hyperthyroidism and ophthalmopathy. Amplification of TCR beta CDR3 regions was performed using RNA transcripts as template. The HTBI primer set drove a first-round RT-PCR of the TCR CDR3. TCRdb re-analysed the multiplex PCR reads in MiXCR, keeping a single row per CDR3 protein. Of approximately 370,000 distinct CDR3 sequences listed, about a sixth are singletons.

The chain is built from TRBV30 and TRBJ2-7; a possible D gene is TRBD1 (5 bases). This TCR derives from a young woman with Graves' hyperthyroidism that later progressed to Graves' ophthalmopathy. The sample taken for sequencing was blood. CDR3 loop: CAWSVPGISYEQYF. CDR3 nucleotides: TGTGCCTGGAGTGTACCAGGGATATCCTACGAGCAGTACTTC.